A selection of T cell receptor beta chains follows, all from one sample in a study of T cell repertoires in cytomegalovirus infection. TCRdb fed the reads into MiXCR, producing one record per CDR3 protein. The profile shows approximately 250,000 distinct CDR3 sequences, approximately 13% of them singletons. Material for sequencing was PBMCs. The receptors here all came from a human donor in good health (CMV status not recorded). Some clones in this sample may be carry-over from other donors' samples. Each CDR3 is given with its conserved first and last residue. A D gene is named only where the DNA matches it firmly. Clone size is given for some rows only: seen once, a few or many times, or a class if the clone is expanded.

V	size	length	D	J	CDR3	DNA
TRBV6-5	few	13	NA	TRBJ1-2	CASSYFAGHGYTF	TGTGCCAGCAGTTACTTTGCAGGGCACGGCTACACCTTC
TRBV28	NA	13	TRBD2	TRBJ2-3	CASRSSGTDTQYF	TGTGCCAGCAGGTCTAGCGGGACCGATACGCAGTATTTT
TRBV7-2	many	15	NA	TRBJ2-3	CASSWPEIGTDTQYF	TGTGCCAGCAGCTGGCCAGAGATCGGCACAGATACGCAGTATTTT
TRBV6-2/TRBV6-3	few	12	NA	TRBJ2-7	CASSSPSWEQYF	TGTGCCAGCAGTTCCCCGTCTTGGGAGCAGTACTTC
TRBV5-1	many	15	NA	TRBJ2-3	CASSGSGTGTDTQYF	TGCGCCAGCAGCGGGAGCGGGACAGGCACAGATACGCAGTATTTT
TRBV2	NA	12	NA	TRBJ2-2	CASAQDTGELFF	TGTGCCAGCGCCCAGGACACCGGGGAGCTGTTTTTT
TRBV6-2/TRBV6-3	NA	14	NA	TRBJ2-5	CASSYQLAGETQYF	TGTGCCAGCAGTTACCAGTTGGCGGGGGAGACCCAGTACTTC
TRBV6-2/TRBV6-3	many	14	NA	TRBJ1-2	CASSYSIGTDGYTF	TGTGCCAGCAGTTACTCGATAGGGACGGATGGCTACACCTTC
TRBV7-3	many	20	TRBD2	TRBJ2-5	CASSLIPVAGGLTRGETQYF	TGTGCCAGCAGCTTAATTCCGGTAGCGGGAGGCCTCACGAGGGGGGAGACCCAGTACTTC
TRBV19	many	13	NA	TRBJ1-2	CASSPDRDPGYTF	TGTGCCAGTAGTCCCGACCGGGACCCCGGCTACACCTTC
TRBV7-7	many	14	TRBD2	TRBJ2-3	CASSLGTSGDTQYF	TGTGCCAGCAGCCTCGGGACTAGCGGAGATACGCAGTATTTT
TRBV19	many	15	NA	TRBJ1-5	CASSIIGEEGQPQHF	TGTGCCAGTAGTATTATAGGGGAAGAGGGTCAGCCCCAGCATTTT
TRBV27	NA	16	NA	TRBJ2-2	CASSPKPLLGTGELFF	TGTGCCAGCAGCCCTAAACCCCTTTTGGGTACCGGGGAGCTGTTTTTT
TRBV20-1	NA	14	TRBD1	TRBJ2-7	CSASDTGVSYEQYF	TGCAGTGCTAGCGACACAGGGGTGTCCTACGAGCAGTACTTC
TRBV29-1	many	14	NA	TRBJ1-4	CSVDRGVKNEKLFF	TGCAGCGTTGATAGGGGGGTGAAGAATGAAAAACTGTTTTTT
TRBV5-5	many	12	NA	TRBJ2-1	CASSWNDGEQFF	TGTGCCAGCAGCTGGAATGATGGTGAGCAGTTCTTC
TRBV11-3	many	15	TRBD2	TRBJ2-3	CASSLSAGTTDTQYF	TGTGCCAGCAGCCTTTCAGCGGGAACCACAGATACGCAGTATTTT
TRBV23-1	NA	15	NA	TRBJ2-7	CASSQSGGRNYEQYF	TGCGCCAGCAGTCAATCGGGGGGACGGAACTACGAGCAGTACTTC
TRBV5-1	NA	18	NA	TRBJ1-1	CASSSGRLSPAGHTEAFF	TGCGCCAGCAGCTCGGGACGGCTCTCTCCTGCTGGACACACTGAAGCTTTCTTT
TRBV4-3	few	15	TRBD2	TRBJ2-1	CASSQIAGGPSEQFF	TGCGCCAGCAGCCAAATAGCGGGGGGGCCCAGTGAGCAGTTCTTC
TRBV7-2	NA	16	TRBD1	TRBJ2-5	CASSLAGTGPEETQYF	TGTGCCAGCAGCTTAGCCGGGACAGGGCCAGAGGAGACCCAGTACTTC
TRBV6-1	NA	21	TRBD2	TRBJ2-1	CASSEQPGLAGSWGSYNEQFF	TGTGCCAGCAGTGAGCAACCGGGACTAGCGGGATCTTGGGGCTCCTACAATGAGCAGTTCTTC
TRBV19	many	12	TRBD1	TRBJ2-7	CASRDRGPEQYF	TGTGCCAGCCGGGACAGGGGGCCCGAGCAGTACTTC
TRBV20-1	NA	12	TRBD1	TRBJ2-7	CSAAETGGEQYF	TGCAGTGCCGCCGAGACAGGGGGCGAGCAGTACTTC
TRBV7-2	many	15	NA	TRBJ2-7	CASSGPAGRVYEQYF	TGTGCCAGCAGCGGGCCTGCGGGACGTGTGTACGAGCAGTACTTC
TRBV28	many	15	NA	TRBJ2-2	CASIHRVFITGELFF	TGTGCCAGTATCCACAGGGTTTTTATCACCGGGGAGCTGTTTTTT
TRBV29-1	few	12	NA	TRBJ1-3	CSVAGSGNTIYF	TGCAGCGTTGCGGGCTCTGGAAACACCATATATTTT
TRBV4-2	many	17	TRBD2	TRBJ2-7	CASSQDPGAGGPSKQYF	TGTGCCAGCAGCCAAGACCCGGGTGCGGGAGGCCCCTCCAAGCAGTACTTC
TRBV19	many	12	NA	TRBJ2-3	CASKTKTDTQYF	TGTGCCAGTAAAACGAAGACAGATACGCAGTATTTT
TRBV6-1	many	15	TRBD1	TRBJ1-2	CASSRTGRPNYGYTF	TGTGCCAGCAGTCGGACAGGGCGCCCTAACTATGGCTACACCTTC
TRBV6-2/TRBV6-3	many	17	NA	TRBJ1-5	CASSPREGRRSNQPQHF	TGTGCCAGCAGCCCCCGTGAGGGTAGAAGGAGCAATCAGCCCCAGCATTTT
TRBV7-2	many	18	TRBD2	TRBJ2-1	CASSHTRRGGSSYNEQFF	TGTGCCAGCAGCCACACTCGCCGCGGGGGTTCCTCCTACAATGAGCAGTTCTTC
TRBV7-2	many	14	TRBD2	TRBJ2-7	CASSLTSGTYEQYF	TGTGCCAGCAGCTTAACTAGCGGGACCTACGAGCAGTACTTC
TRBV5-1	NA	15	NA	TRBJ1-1	CASSLEAGRRSEAFF	TGCGCCAGCAGCTTGGAAGCGGGGCGAAGGTCTGAAGCTTTCTTT
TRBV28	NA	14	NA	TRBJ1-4	CASSSTGIEEKLFF	TGTGCCAGCAGTTCCACAGGGATAGAGGAAAAACTGTTTTTT
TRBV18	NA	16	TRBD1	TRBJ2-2	CASSPKGQTYTGELFF	TGTGCCAGCTCACCAAAGGGACAGACTTACACCGGGGAGCTGTTTTTT
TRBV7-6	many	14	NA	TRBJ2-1	CASVDSSSYNEQFF	TGTGCCAGCGTTGATTCGAGCTCCTACAATGAGCAGTTCTTC
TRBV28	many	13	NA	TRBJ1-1	CASSLRGSGEAFF	TGTGCCAGCAGCCTCCGGGGCTCGGGCGAAGCTTTCTTT
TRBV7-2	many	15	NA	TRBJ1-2	CASSLSPIEDYGYTF	TGTGCCAGCAGCTTAAGTCCGATTGAGGACTATGGCTACACCTTC
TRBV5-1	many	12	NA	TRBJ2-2	CASSFSHGELFF	TGTGCCAGCAGCTTCTCCCACGGGGAGCTGTTTTTT
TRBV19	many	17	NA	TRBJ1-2	CASSYSSWDMPIFGYTF	TGTGCCAGTAGTTACTCTTCTTGGGACATGCCTATTTTTGGCTACACCTTC
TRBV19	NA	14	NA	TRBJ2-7	CASSKGGTSYEQYF	TGTGCCAGTAGTAAGGGGGGGACCTCCTACGAGCAGTACTTC